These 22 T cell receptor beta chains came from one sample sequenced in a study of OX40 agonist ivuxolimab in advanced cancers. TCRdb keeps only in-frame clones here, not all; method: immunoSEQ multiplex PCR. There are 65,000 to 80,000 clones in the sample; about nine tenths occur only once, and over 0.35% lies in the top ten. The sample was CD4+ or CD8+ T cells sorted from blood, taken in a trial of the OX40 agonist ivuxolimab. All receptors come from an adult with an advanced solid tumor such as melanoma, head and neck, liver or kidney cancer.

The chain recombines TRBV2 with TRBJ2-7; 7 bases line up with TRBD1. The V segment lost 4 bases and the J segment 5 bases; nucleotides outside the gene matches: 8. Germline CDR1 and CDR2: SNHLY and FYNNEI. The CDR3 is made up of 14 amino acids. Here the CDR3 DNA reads TGTGCCAGCAGTGCGGGCAGGGGGTTCGACGAGCAGTACTTC. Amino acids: CASSAGRGFDEQYF.

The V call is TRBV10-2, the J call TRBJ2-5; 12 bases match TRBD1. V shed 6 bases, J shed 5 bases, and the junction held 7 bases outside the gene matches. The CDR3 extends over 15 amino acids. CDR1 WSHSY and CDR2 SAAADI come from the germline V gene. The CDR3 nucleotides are TGCGCCAGCAGACCGGGACAGGGGGCTCGGGAGACCCAGTACTTC. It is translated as CASRPGQGARETQYF.

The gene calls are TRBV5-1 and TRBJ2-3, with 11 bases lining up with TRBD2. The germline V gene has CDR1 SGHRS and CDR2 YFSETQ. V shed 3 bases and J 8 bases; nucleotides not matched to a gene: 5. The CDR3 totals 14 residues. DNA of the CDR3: TGCGCCAGCAGCTCAACTAGCGGGAGTATTACGCAGTATTTT. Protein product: CASSSTSGSITQYF. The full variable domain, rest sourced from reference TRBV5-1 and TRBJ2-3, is KAGVTQTPRYLIKTRGQQVTLSCSPISGHRSVSWYQQTPGQGLQFLFEYFSETQRNKGNFPGRFSGRQFSNSRSEMNVSTLELGDSALYLCASSSTSGSITQYFGPGTRLTVL.

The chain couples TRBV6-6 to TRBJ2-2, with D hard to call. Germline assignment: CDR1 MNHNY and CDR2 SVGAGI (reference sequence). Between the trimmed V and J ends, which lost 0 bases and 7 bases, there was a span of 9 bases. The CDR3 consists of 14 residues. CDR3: CASSYSIKIGELFF. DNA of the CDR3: TGTGCCAGCAGTTACTCGATAAAGATCGGGGAGCTGTTTTTT.

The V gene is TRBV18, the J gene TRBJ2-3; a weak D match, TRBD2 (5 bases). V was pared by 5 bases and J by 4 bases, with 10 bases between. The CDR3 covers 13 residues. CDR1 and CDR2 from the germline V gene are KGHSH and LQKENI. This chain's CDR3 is CASSTAGPDTQYF. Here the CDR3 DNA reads TGTGCCAGCTCAACGGCGGGTCCAGATACGCAGTATTTT.

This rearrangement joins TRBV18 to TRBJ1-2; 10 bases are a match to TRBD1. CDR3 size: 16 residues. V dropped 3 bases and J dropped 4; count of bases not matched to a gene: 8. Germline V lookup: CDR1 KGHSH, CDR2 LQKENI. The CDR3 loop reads CASSPSSDRGIYGYTF. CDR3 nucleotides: TGTGCCAGCTCACCTTCATCGGACAGGGGGATCTATGGCTACACCTTC.

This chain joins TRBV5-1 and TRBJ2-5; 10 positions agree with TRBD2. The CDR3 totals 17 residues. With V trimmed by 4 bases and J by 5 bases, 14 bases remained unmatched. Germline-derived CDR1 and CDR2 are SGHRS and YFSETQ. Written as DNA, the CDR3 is TGCGCCAGCAGCCCCGGACTAGCGGCACTTGGGGGGGAGACCCAGTACTTC. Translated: CASSPGLAALGGETQYF.

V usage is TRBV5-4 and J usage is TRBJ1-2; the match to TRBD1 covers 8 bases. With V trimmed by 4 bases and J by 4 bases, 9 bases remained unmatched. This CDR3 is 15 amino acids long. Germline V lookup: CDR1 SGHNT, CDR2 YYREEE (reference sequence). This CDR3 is CASSLWTGSGYGYTF. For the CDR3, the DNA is TGTGCCAGCAGCCTCTGGACAGGGTCGGGCTATGGCTACACCTTC. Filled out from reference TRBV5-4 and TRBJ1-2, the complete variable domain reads ETGVTQSPTHLIKTRGQQVTLRCSSQSGHNTVSWYQQALGQGPQFIFQYYREEENGRGNFPPRFSGLQFPNYSSELNVNALELDDSALYLCASSLWTGSGYGYTFGSGTRLTVV.

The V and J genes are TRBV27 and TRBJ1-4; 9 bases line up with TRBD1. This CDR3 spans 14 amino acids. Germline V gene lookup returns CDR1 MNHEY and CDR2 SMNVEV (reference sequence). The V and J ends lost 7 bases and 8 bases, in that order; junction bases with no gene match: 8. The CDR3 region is CASKTDRGEEKLFF. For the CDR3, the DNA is TGTGCCAGCAAGACGGACAGGGGCGAAGAAAAACTGTTTTTT.

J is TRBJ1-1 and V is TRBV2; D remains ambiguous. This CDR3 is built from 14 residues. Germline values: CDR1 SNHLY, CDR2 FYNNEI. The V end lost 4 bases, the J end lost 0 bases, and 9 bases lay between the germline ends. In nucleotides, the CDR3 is TGTGCCAGCAGTGGAACAGCGATGAACACTGAAGCTTTCTTT. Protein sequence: CASSGTAMNTEAFF. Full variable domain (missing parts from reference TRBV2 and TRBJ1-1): EPEVTQTPSHQVTQMGQEVILRCVPISNHLYFYWYRQILGQKVEFLVSFYNNEISEKSEIFDDQFSVERPDGSNFTLKIRSTKLEDSAMYFCASSGTAMNTEAFFGQGTRLTVV.

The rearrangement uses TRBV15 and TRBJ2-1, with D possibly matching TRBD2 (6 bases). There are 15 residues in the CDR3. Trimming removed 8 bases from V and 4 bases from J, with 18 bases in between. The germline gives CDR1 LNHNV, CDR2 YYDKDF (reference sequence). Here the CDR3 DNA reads TGTGCCACCTACTCACGTAGCGGAGGGTACAATGAGCAGTTCTTC. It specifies CATYSRSGGYNEQFF.

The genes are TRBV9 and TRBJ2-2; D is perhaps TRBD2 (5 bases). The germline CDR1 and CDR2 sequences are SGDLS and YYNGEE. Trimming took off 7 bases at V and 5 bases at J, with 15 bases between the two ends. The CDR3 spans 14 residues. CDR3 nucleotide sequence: TGTGCCAGCTCGGATCGGAGGTGGACCGGGGAGCTGTTTTTT. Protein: CASSDRRWTGELFF.

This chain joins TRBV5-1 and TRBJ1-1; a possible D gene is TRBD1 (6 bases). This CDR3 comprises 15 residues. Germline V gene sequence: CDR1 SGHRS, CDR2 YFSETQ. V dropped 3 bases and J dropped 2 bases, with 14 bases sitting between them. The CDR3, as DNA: TGCGCCAGCAGCTCGGGGACAAACTCTAACACTGAAGCTTTCTTT. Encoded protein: CASSSGTNSNTEAFF.

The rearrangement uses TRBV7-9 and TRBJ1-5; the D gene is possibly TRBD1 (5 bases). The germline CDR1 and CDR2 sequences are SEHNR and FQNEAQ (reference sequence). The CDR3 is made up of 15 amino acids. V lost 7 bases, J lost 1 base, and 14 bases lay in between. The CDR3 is CASTPAGGSNQPQHF. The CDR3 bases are TGTGCCAGCACACCCGCCGGGGGGAGCAATCAGCCCCAGCATTTT.

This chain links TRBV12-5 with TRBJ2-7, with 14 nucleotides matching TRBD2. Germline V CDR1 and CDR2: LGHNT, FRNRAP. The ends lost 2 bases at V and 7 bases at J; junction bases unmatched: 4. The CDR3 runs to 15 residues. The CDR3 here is CASGLMGLAGEEQYF. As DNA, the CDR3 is TGTGCTAGTGGTTTGATGGGACTAGCGGGAGAAGAGCAGTACTTC.

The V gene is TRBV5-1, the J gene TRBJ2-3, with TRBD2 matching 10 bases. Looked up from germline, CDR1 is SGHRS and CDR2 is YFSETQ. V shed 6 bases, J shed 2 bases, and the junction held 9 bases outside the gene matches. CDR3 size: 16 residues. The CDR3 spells CASNRGTSVYTDTQYF. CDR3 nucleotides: TGCGCCAGCAACCGCGGGACTAGCGTATACACAGATACGCAGTATTTT.

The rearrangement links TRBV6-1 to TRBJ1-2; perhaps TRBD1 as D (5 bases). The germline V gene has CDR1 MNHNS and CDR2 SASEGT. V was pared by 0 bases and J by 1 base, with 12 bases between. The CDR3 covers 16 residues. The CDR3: CASSEAAGTRNYGYTF. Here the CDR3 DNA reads TGTGCCAGCAGTGAAGCGGCAGGGACTCGTAACTATGGCTACACCTTC.

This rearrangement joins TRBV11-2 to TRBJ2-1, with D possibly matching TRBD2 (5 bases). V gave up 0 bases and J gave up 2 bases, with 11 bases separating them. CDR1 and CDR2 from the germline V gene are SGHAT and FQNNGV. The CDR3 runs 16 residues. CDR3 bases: TGTGCCAGCAGCTTAGACCTCCTAGCACCCTACAATGAGCAGTTCTTC. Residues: CASSLDLLAPYNEQFF.

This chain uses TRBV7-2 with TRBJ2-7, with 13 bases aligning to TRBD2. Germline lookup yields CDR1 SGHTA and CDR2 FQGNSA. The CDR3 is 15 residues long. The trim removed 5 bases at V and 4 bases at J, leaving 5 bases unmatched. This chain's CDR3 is CASSLGTSGIYEQYF. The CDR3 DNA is TGTGCCAGCAGCCTCGGGACTAGCGGGATATACGAGCAGTACTTC.

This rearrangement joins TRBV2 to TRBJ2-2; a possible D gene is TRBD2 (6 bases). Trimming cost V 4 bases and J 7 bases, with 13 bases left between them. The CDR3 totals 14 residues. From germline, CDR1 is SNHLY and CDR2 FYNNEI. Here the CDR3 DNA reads TGTGCCAGCAGTGGGCGGGGTAAGGACGGGGAGCTGTTTTTT. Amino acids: CASSGRGKDGELFF.

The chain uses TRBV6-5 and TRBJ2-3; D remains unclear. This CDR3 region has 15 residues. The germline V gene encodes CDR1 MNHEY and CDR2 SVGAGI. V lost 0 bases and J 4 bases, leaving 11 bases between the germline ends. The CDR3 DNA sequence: TGTGCCAGCAGTTACTCGGGCGGTTACCCAGATACGCAGTATTTT. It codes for CASSYSGGYPDTQYF.

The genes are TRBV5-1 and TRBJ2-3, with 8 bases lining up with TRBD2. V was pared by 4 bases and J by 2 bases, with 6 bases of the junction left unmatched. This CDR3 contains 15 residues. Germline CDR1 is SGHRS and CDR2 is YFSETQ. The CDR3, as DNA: TGCGCCAGCAGCCCACGCGGGGGGTCCACAGATACGCAGTATTTT. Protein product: CASSPRGGSTDTQYF.